This TCR beta chain was profiled in a study of T cell responses to AZD1222 COVID-19 vaccine. The CDR3 runs to 16 residues. From germline, CDR1 is MNHEY and CDR2 SMNVEV (reference sequence). Trimming took 5 bases from V and 2 from J, leaving 19 bases between them. Findings and limits, study-wide: Spike-wide vaccine-associated CD4 TCRs dominated at 160-218 and 743-854. Reportedly, nearly half the spike-specific TCRs target unmutated variant regions.

Profiling relied on immunoSEQ multiplex PCR, and the TCRdb table lists in-frame clones only, not all of them. The repertoire has roughly 120,000 clones, 90% of them found once; the top ten carry 4% to 4.5%. Remarks on this clone: What it recognizes is unknown.

Sequencing used peripheral blood, obtained 28 days after the second dose of the MenACWY control vaccine. V and J are TRBV27 and TRBJ2-7, with D possibly being TRBD2 (6 bases). The TCR sequence derives from an adult who received the MenACWY meningococcal vaccine as a control. The CDR3 loop is CASSTPGGSKPYEQYF. CDR3 DNA sequence: TGTGCCAGCAGTACCCCTGGGGGGTCAAAGCCCTACGAGCAGTACTTC.